The following is a T cell receptor beta chain sequence with its context. Its target is not known. An end of the junction does not agree with germline; a read error may underlie this. These data originate in a study of glioma-infiltrating T cells. TCR alpha and beta CDR3 regions were amplified from RNA using iRepertoire nested multiplex PCR. From the multiplex PCR reads, TCRdb called clonotypes with MiXCR, one entry per CDR3 protein. The table lists about 110,000 distinct CDR3 sequences, under 30% of them singletons. Study-wide results and caveats: Tissue and blood shared very few CDR3 sequences. Gliomas, especially low-grade, showed above-expected tissue-blood divergence; non-neoplastic patients showed below.

CDR1 and CDR2 (germline): SGHTA, FQGNSA. CDR3 length equals 16 residues. Material: glioma tissue, nonneoplastic brain tissue, or PBMCs (not recorded which). The receptor comes from a human donor with low-grade glioma or glioblastoma, undergoing nonglioma brain surgery, or in good health (not recorded which). The chain recombines TRBV7-2 with TRBJ2-3; 7 bases agree with TRBD2. The CDR3 spells CASSPTPAGPTDTRYF. The CDR3 DNA sequence: TGTGCCAGCAGCCCCACCCCAGCGGGACCCACAGATACGCGGTATTTT.